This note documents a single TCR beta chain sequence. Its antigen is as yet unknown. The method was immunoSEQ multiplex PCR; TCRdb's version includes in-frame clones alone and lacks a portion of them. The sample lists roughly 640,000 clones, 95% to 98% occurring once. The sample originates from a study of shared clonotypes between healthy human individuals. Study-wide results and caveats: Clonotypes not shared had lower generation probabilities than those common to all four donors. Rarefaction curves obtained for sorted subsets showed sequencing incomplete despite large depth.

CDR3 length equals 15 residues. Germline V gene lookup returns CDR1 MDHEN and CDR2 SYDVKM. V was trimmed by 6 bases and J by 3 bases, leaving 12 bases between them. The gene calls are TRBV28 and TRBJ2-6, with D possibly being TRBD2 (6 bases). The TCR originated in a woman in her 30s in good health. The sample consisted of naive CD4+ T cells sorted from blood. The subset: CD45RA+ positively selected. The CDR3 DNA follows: TGTGCCAGCAGGATGAAGGAGGGTGGGGCCAACGTCCTGACTTTC. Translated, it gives CASRMKEGGANVLTF.